This T cell receptor (beta chain) is drawn from a study of cytomegalovirus exposure and HLA in healthy donors. The CDR3 has 14 amino acids. Germline V lookup: CDR1 MNHEY, CDR2 SVGAGI. With 0 bases removed from V and 5 bases from J, the gap between germline ends came to 7 bases. PCR involved 60 Vbeta and 13 Jbeta primers. Clones were read by immunoSEQ multiplex PCR, and TCRdb kept only the in-frame ones, dropping some. The repertoire holds 200,000 to 250,000 clones, with 82% as singletons. This receptor was obtained from a middle-aged woman in good health and CMV-seronegative. V gene TRBV6-5 combines with J gene TRBJ2-2; D remains unclear. The sample comprised PBMCs. The CDR3 nucleotides are TGTGCCAGCAGTTACTCGAGAGTAACCGGGGAGCTGTTTTTT. It specifies CASSYSRVTGELFF.